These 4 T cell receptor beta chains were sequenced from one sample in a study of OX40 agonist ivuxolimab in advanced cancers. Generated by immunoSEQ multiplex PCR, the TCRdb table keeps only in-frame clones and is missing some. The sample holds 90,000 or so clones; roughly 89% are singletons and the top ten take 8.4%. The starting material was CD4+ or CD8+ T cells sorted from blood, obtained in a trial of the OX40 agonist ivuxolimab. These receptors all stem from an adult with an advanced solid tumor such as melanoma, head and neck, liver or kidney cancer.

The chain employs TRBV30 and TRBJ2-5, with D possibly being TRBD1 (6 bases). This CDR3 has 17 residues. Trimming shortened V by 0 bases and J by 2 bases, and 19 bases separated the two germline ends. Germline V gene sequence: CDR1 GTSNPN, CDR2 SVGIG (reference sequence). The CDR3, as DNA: TGTGCCTGGAGTGTAGGGCCGGGACAAGGGCGACAAGAGACCCAGTACTTC. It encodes CAWSVGPGQGRQETQYF.

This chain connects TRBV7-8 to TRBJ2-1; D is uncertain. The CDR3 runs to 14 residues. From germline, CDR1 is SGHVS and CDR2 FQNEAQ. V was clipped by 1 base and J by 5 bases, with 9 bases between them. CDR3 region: CASSLEYGDNEQFF. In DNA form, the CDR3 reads TGTGCCAGCAGCTTAGAGTACGGAGACAATGAGCAGTTCTTC.

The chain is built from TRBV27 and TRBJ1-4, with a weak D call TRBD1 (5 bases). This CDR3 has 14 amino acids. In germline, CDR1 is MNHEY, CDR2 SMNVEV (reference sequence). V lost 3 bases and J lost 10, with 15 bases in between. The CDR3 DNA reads TGTGCCAGCAGTTTTGGGTCAGGGTTGAGAAAACTGTTTTTT. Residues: CASSFGSGLRKLFF.

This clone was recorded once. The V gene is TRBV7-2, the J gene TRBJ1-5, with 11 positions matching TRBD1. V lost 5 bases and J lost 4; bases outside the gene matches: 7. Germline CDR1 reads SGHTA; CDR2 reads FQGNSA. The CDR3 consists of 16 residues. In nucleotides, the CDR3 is TGTGCCAGCAGCATTAGAGGACAGGGGGCTAATCAGCCCCAGCATTTT. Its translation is CASSIRGQGANQPQHF.